This TCR beta chain was documented in a study of OX40 agonist ivuxolimab in advanced cancers. Study conclusions and caveats: Near-lowest levels of clonal expansion characterized partial responders at 0.1-3.0 mg/kg. Certain nonresponders likewise exhibited a low normalized T-cell clonal expansion. Researchers report that CD8+ T cells had, on average, more expanded clones than CD4+.

There are 18 residues in the CDR3. Germline values: CDR1 SGHNT, CDR2 YYREEE (reference sequence). Between the trimmed V and J ends, which lost 4 bases and 0 bases, there was a span of 22 bases. Comment on this clone: Its antigen is as yet unknown.

Data came from immunoSEQ multiplex PCR; TCRdb stores just in-frame clones and leaves some out. The sample lists 35,000 to 45,000 clones; around two thirds were seen once. The source material was CD4+ or CD8+ T cells sorted from blood, sampled in a trial of the OX40 agonist ivuxolimab. The chain is built from TRBV5-4 and TRBJ1-2; tentative D call: TRBD1 (6 bases). The sequence was obtained from an adult with an advanced solid tumor such as melanoma, head and neck, liver or kidney cancer. The CDR3 reads CASSPGHPGQSSNYGYTF. The DNA for the CDR3 is TGTGCCAGCAGCCCAGGTCACCCCGGACAGTCATCTAACTATGGCTACACCTTC.